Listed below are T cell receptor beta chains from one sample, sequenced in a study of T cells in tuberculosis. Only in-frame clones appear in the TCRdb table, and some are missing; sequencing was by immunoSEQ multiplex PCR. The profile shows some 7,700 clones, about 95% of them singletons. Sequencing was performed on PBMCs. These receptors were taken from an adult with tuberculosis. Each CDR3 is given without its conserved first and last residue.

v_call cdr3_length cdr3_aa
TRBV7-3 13 ASSAQPGSPETQY
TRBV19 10 ATDKTPRGQF
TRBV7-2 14 ASSLVGVAGGNEQF
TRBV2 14 ASSEWGGGASNEQF
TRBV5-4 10 ASPGKTYGYT
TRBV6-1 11 ASSEPGTDTQY
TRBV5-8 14 ASTFHLGGLNTEAF
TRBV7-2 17 ASSLIGGGLVVTNEKLF
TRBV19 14 ASSIRAPGTGIEQY
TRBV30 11 AWSVRRLLEQY
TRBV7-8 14 ASSLDRALGIYGYT
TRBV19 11 ASSIYPGGEAF
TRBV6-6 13 ASSYYGGGTDTQY
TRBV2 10 ASTGFRFEQY
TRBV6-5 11 ASSYDFRDTQY
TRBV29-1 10 SSNRGNTEAF
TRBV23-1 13 ASTPSAGLVETQY
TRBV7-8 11 ASSSLRQETQY
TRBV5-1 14 ASSLAITGGRTEAF
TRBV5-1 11 ASSSGSLYGYT
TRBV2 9 ASSLNEKLF
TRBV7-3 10 ASSTGGTEAF
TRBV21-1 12 ASRDSRLSGIQY
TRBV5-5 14 ASSLVAGAINQPQH
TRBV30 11 AWKRQGGEKLF
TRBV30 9 AWAKNTEAF